This paragraph reports one T cell receptor (beta chain). The antigen remains undetermined. The assay was carried out at the deep level. Profiling relied on immunoSEQ multiplex PCR, and the TCRdb table lists in-frame clones only, not all of them. The data show some 2 million clones, approximately 95% seen once. V lost 4 bases to trimming and J lost 0 bases, with 13 bases between them. This CDR3 is 15 amino acids long. CDR1 is SGHRS, CDR2 YFSETQ, per germline. Only Caucasian adults living in Nashville, Tennessee served as donors. This entry belongs to a study of shared clonotypes between healthy human individuals. Study in general: Researchers drew samples from two women and a few men aged 18 to 49. Findings and caveats of the study: Across subsets, estimated richness was generally greater for naive than for memory populations.

Sequencing input: naive CD4+ T cells sorted from blood. Noted subset: CD45RA+ positively selected. This chain uses TRBV5-1 with TRBJ1-1; D call uncertain. The receptor was isolated from a man aged 18 to 30 in good health. CDR3: CASSRLTSMNTEAFF. The CDR3 DNA reads TGCGCCAGCAGCAGACTGACAAGCATGAACACTGAAGCTTTCTTT.